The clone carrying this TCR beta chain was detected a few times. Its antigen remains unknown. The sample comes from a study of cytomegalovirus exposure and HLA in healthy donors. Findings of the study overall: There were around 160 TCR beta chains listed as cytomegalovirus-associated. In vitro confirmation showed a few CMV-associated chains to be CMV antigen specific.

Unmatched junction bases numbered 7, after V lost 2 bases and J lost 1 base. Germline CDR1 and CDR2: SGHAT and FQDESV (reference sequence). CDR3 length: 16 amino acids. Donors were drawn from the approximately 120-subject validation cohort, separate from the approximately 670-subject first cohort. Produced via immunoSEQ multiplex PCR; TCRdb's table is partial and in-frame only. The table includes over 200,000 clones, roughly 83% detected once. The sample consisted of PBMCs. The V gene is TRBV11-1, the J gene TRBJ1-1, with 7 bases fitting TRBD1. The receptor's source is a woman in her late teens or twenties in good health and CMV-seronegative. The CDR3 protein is CASSLRAGDRNTEAFF. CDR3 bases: TGTGCCAGCAGCTTACGGGCAGGGGACAGGAACACTGAAGCTTTCTTT.